The 22 T cell receptor beta chains below were found in one sample sequenced in a study of human T cells and chemical hapten exposure. MiXCR was run by TCRdb on the RACE reads, yielding one entry per CDR3 protein. The sample includes 75,000 to 95,000 distinct CDR3 sequences, approximately 10% seen only once; the top ten take roughly 2.3%. Noted time point: patch test 2, 6 weeks after DPC sensitization. As for treatment: therapeutic diphenylcyclopropenone sensitization with weekly scalp DPC. The sequencing here drew on whole blood, taken in connection with sensitization to the hapten diphenylcyclopropenone (DPC). The source of these receptors is a man in his forties or fifties with alopecia areata. Some clones in this sample may be carry-over from other donors' samples.

This clonotype showed up many times. The V call is TRBV20-1, the J call TRBJ1-2, with a tentative D call TRBD1 (6 bases). Germline V CDR1 and CDR2: DFQATT, SNEGSKA (reference sequence). The V gene lost 3 bases and the J gene lost 6 bases, with 23 bases spanning the gap. CDR3 length: 16 residues. CDR3 sequence: CSASRAGAGDRDGYTF. Written as DNA, the CDR3 is TGCAGTGCTAGTAGGGCCGGGGCAGGGGATAGGGATGGCTACACCTTC.

The rearrangement links TRBV4-3 to TRBJ2-1; D ambiguous. Germline V gene lookup returns CDR1 LGHNA and CDR2 YSLEER. V was shortened by 1 base and J by 9 bases, with 16 bases between the two germline ends. The CDR3 loop spans 15 amino acids. CDR3 coding DNA: TGCGCCAGCAGCCAAGGAAGAGAGGCAAGAGGTGAGCAGTTCTTC. Translated: CASSQGREARGEQFF.

The chain joins TRBV12-3 or TRBV12-4 to TRBJ1-1; D remains unclear. This CDR3 is 16 amino acids long. The V and J ends lost 7 bases and 0 bases respectively, with 18 bases between them. Written as DNA, the CDR3 is TGTGCCAGCACCTTACTCGACCGGAGGCTGAACACTGAAGCTTTCTTT. It encodes CASTLLDRRLNTEAFF.

The V and J genes are TRBV7-2 and TRBJ2-3; D is unresolved. V gave up 1 base and J gave up 0 bases, with 11 bases separating them. This CDR3 region has 16 residues. Germline lookup yields CDR1 SGHTA and CDR2 FQGNSA. CDR3 in amino acids: CASSLGPDASTDTQYF. For the CDR3, the DNA is TGTGCCAGCAGCTTAGGGCCGGACGCAAGCACAGATACGCAGTATTTT.

The chain combines TRBV14 with TRBJ2-1, with D perhaps matching TRBD1 (5 bases). V lost 4 bases to trimming and J lost 2 bases, with 9 bases between them. There are 14 residues in the CDR3. Germline-derived CDR1 and CDR2 are SGHDN and FVKESK. CDR3 bases: TGTGCCAGCAGCCCCAGGGTTACCTACAATGAGCAGTTCTTC. Protein product: CASSPRVTYNEQFF.

In this sample, this clonotype turned up many times. The chain is built from TRBV20-1 and TRBJ2-3, with 7 bases matching TRBD2. J was trimmed by 1 base and V by 5 bases; bases with no gene match: 9. The germline gives CDR1 DFQATT, CDR2 SNEGSKA (reference sequence). The CDR3 runs to 15 residues. For the CDR3, the DNA is TGCAGTGCTTCGTTCCGGGAGGTTCGCACAGATACGCAGTATTTT. Translation: CSASFREVRTDTQYF.

This clonotype was detected many times. The chain combines TRBV5-5 with TRBJ2-1; no clear D gene. Trimming shortened V by 4 bases and J by 9 bases, and 11 bases separated the two germline ends. The CDR3 covers 12 residues. Germline CDR1 SGHKS, CDR2 YYEKEE (reference sequence). The CDR3 sequence: CASSQVNGEQFF. Here the CDR3 DNA reads TGTGCCAGCAGCCAAGTTAACGGTGAGCAGTTCTTC.

The chain links TRBV5-1 to TRBJ2-3; D uncertain. Germline values: CDR1 SGHRS, CDR2 YFSETQ. The ends were cut back, 0 bases at V and 0 bases at J, with 8 bases in the middle. The CDR3 sequence is 15 residues long. CDR3 protein: CASSLDGTSTDTQYF. The CDR3, as DNA: TGCGCCAGCAGCTTGGACGGTACTAGCACAGATACGCAGTATTTT.

This clonotype was found many times. J is TRBJ1-2 and V is TRBV28; 7 nucleotides line up with TRBD1. The CDR3 runs 13 residues. With V trimmed by 4 bases and J by 3 bases, 2 bases remained unmatched. Germline V lookup: CDR1 MDHEN, CDR2 SYDVKM. The CDR3 DNA sequence: TGTGCCAGCAGTTCGGGACAGTACTATGGCTACACCTTC. It yields the protein CASSSGQYYGYTF.

This chain uses TRBV20-1 with TRBJ2-6; 8 nucleotides match TRBD1. CDR1 and CDR2 from the germline V gene are DFQATT and SNEGSKA (reference sequence). J gave up 2 bases and V 2 bases, and 11 bases lay outside the gene matches. This CDR3 comprises 18 residues. The CDR3 is CSARSVPPDRAGANVLTF. In DNA form, the CDR3 reads TGCAGTGCTAGATCCGTCCCGCCGGACAGGGCTGGGGCCAACGTCCTGACTTTC.

The V call is TRBV19, the J call TRBJ1-1; D is uncertain. The V and J ends lost 6 bases and 4 bases respectively, with 12 bases between them. The CDR3 totals 13 residues. Germline V CDR1 and CDR2: LNHDA, SQIVND (reference sequence). CDR3 nucleotide sequence: TGTGCCAGTAGCCACATGGGGATCACTGAAGCTTTCTTT. It yields the protein CASSHMGITEAFF.

The table lists this clonotype with a few counts. V usage is TRBV7-8 and J usage is TRBJ2-5; 13 bases align to TRBD2. Germline V CDR1 and CDR2: SGHVS, FQNEAQ. This CDR3 has 16 amino acids. V was pared by 4 bases and J by 1 base, with 3 bases of the junction left unmatched. The CDR3 here is CASSWGTSGTQETQYF. CDR3 bases: TGTGCCAGCAGCTGGGGGACTAGCGGGACCCAAGAGACCCAGTACTTC.

This chain links TRBV7-2 with TRBJ2-3; weak D call: TRBD2 (6 bases). CDR1 is SGHTA and CDR2 is FQGNSA in the germline V gene. Trimming took off 1 base at V and 1 base at J, with 18 bases between the two ends. This CDR3 is built from 18 residues. The CDR3: CASSLVGTISGGTDTQYF. DNA for the CDR3: TGTGCCAGCAGCTTAGTGGGGACCATTAGCGGAGGCACAGATACGCAGTATTTT. Using reference TRBV7-2 and TRBJ2-3 for the parts outside the CDR3, the full variable domain is GAGVSQSPSNKVTEKGKDVELRCDPISGHTALYWYRQSLGQGLEFLIYFQGNSAPDKSGLPSDRFSAERTGGSVSTLTIQRTQQEDSAVYLCASSLVGTISGGTDTQYFGPGTRLTVL.

This clonotype has just a few counts. The genes are TRBV2 and TRBJ1-5; D ambiguous. Trimming took 1 base from V and 4 from J, leaving 8 bases between them. This CDR3 region has 14 residues. CDR1 and CDR2 from the germline V gene are SNHLY and FYNNEI. The CDR3 reads CASSEVRGNQPQHF. CDR3 DNA sequence: TGTGCCAGCAGTGAAGTACGAGGGAATCAGCCCCAGCATTTT.

V and J are TRBV5-5 and TRBJ2-5, with 7 bases identical to TRBD1. Germline V CDR1 and CDR2: SGHKS, YYEKEE (reference sequence). V was clipped by 3 bases and J by 2 bases; unmatched bases: 4. The CDR3 is 14 residues long. CDR3 region: CASSSGQKQETQYF. CDR3 bases: TGTGCCAGCAGCTCGGGACAGAAACAAGAGACCCAGTACTTC.

This chain joins TRBV4-3 and TRBJ2-6; unclear D gene. The CDR3 loop spans 18 amino acids. V was trimmed by 0 bases and J by 1 base, leaving 13 bases between them. CDR1 and CDR2 from the germline V gene are LGHNA and YSLEER. CDR3 sequence (DNA): TGCGCCAGCAGCCAAGATCTCCAGGCGCATTCTGGGGCCAACGTCCTGACTTTC. Translated, it gives CASSQDLQAHSGANVLTF.

This clonotype was counted only a few times. The final CDR3 position lacks the conserved phenylalanine or tryptophan, pointing to a likely read error. Because the CDR3's place on the DNA is in doubt, the DNA is left out and the CDR3 is given as listed by TCRdb. This chain uses TRBV28 with TRBJ2-7; the table calls TRBD1, which could not be checked here. The CDR3 spans 10 residues, counting both ends. Germline assignment: CDR1 MDHEN and CDR2 SYDVKM. The CDR3 reads CASSLDRASS.

The rearrangement links TRBV2 to TRBJ1-1; D is possibly TRBD1 (5 bases). The CDR3 has 15 amino acids. The V and J ends lost 3 bases and 7 bases respectively, with 18 bases between them. Germline V lookup: CDR1 SNHLY, CDR2 FYNNEI. CDR3 loop: CASSDFAQGIGEAFF. The CDR3 nucleotides are TGTGCCAGCAGTGATTTCGCCCAGGGAATCGGTGAAGCTTTCTTT.

This chain joins TRBV11-3 and TRBJ2-3; 12 positions agree with TRBD1. This CDR3 is built from 16 residues. The germline CDR1 and CDR2 sequences are SGHNT and YENEEA. With 3 bases clipped from V and 4 bases from J, the junction kept 5 bases outside the gene matches. CDR3: CASSLGQGAFSDTQYF. CDR3 bases: TGTGCCAGCAGCTTGGGACAGGGGGCTTTCTCAGATACGCAGTATTTT.

This clonotype was observed a few times. The chain has TRBV27 and TRBJ2-3; TRBD1 matches 7 bases. The CDR3 runs 15 residues. CDR1 and CDR2 from the germline V gene are MNHEY and SMNVEV (reference sequence). With 6 bases clipped from V and 3 bases from J, the junction kept 9 bases outside the gene matches. The CDR3 here is CASSLVRGRTDTQYF. Written as DNA, the CDR3 is TGTGCCAGCAGCTTGGTGAGGGGGCGGACAGATACGCAGTATTTT.

The sample holds many counts of this clonotype. The chain combines TRBV5-1 with TRBJ2-7, with D unresolved. In germline, CDR1 is SGHRS, CDR2 YFSETQ. This CDR3 region has 14 residues. V was cut by 0 bases and J by 1 base, with 8 bases left in between. The CDR3 protein is CASSLGGRSYEQYF. The CDR3 region has the DNA TGCGCCAGCAGCTTGGGAGGCAGATCCTACGAGCAGTACTTC.

The CDR3 DNA reads as TGTGCCAGCAGCCTAGGGACAGGGGGCCTCTTGAACACTGAAGCTTTCTTT. This codes for CASSLGTGGLLNTEAFF. This sequence joins TRBV7-2 and TRBJ1-1, with 12 bases identical to TRBD1. Trimming at V came to 5 bases and at J to 0 bases, leaving 7 bases not matched to a gene. The CDR3 totals 17 residues. From germline, CDR1 is SGHTA and CDR2 FQGNSA.